These 13 T cell receptor beta chains were sequenced from one sample in a study of blood T cells in healthy people across ages. The use of a sample-barcoded 5' primer and a J-beta primer mix characterized a second PCR of roughly 7 to 12 cycles. From the 5' RACE reads, TCRdb called clonotypes with MiXCR, one entry per CDR3 protein. The sample lists roughly 1.5 million distinct CDR3 sequences, 40% to 45% occurring once. The sample was blood. Receptors were obtained from a woman in her late teens or twenties in good health.

This clonotype has only a few counts. This chain uses TRBV27 with TRBJ2-7, with 10 bases fitting TRBD2. Germline trimming cut 4 bases from V and 3 bases from J; bases unmatched to any gene: 12. Germline V gene data show CDR1 as MNHEY and CDR2 as SMNVEV (reference sequence). The CDR3 loop spans 17 amino acids. CDR3 region: CASSSTVLAGYLYEQYF. The CDR3 DNA is TGTGCCAGCAGTTCAACCGTACTAGCGGGATATCTCTACGAGCAGTACTTC.

Concerning this clonotype itself: An end of the junction differs from the germline gene, which may be a read error. The chain is built from TRBV4-3 and TRBJ1-2; D is unclear. The germline V gene has CDR1 LGHNA and CDR2 YSLEER. The CDR3 contains 16 residues. The DNA for the CDR3 is TGCGCCAGCAGTCAAGATTACGGACGGAATAACTATGGCTACACCTTC. Amino acid sequence: CASSQDYGRNNYGYTF.

The count of this clonotype is one. The V gene is TRBV3-1, the J gene TRBJ2-3, with D unresolved. Trimming took off 4 bases at V and 4 bases at J, with 24 bases between the two ends. CDR3 length: 18 amino acids. Per germline, CDR1 LGHDT and CDR2 YNNKEL (reference sequence). CDR3 region: CASSLLPGQARVADTQYF. As DNA, the CDR3 is TGTGCCAGCAGCCTGCTCCCCGGTCAGGCAAGGGTCGCAGATACGCAGTATTTT.

As to this clonotype: A much bigger clone sits one base away, suggesting this may be a read error. The genes are TRBV4-1 and TRBJ2-1, with D perhaps TRBD2 (5 bases). V gave up 2 bases and J gave up 13 bases, with 18 bases separating them. Germline V CDR1 and CDR2: MGHRA, YSYEKL. The CDR3 has 14 residues. The chain's CDR3 is CASSQSHSEETQFF. The CDR3 DNA reads TGCGCCAGCAGCCAAAGCCATAGCGAGGAGACCCAGTTCTTC.

The gene calls are TRBV6-5 and TRBJ1-6; 7 bases map to TRBD1. The ends lost 2 bases at V and 8 bases at J; junction bases unmatched: 6. The CDR3 is made up of 15 amino acids. Germline CDR1 MNHEY, CDR2 SVGAGI. The CDR3 sequence is CASSYRDSRYSPLHF. CDR3 nucleotides: TGTGCCAGCAGTTACCGGGACAGCCGATATTCACCCCTCCACTTT.

To note about this clonotype: Germline and junction disagree at one end, which may indicate a read error. This chain uses TRBV12-3 or TRBV12-4 with TRBJ1-5; unclear D gene. This CDR3 contains 13 residues. The DNA of the CDR3 is TGTGCCAGCAGTGTAGCCCGTGATCAGCCCCAGCATTTT. Amino acid sequence: CASSVARDQPQHF.

V and J are TRBV15 and TRBJ2-3; D is ambiguous. CDR1 and CDR2 from the germline V gene are LNHNV and YYDKDF (reference sequence). V lost 5 bases to trimming and J lost 0 bases, with 15 bases between them. CDR3 length: 16 residues. The CDR3: CATSFGLTQSTDTQYF. CDR3 nucleotides: TGTGCCACCAGCTTCGGTCTCACTCAGAGCACAGATACGCAGTATTTT.

The chain recombines TRBV7-8 with TRBJ2-2; 8 nucleotides agree with TRBD2. The CDR3 is 14 residues long. V dropped 10 bases and J dropped 2; count of bases not matched to a gene: 6. Germline CDR1 and CDR2: SGHVS and FQNEAQ. CDR3: CATSTSGNTGELFF. In DNA form, the CDR3 reads TGTGCCACCAGTACTAGCGGAAACACCGGGGAGCTGTTTTTT.

This clonotype was counted only a few times. The chain recombines TRBV7-2 with TRBJ2-3; 8 bases are a match to TRBD2. J was trimmed by 2 bases and V by 7 bases; bases with no gene match: 14. Germline loops: CDR1 SGHTA, CDR2 FQGNSA. The CDR3 spans 17 residues. In DNA form, the CDR3 reads TGTGCCAGCACCCGGGTAGCGGGATTACCACCCACAGATACGCAGTATTTT. Protein product: CASTRVAGLPPTDTQYF.

A few counts support this clonotype. This chain links TRBV20-1 with TRBJ1-2, with a tentative D call TRBD1 (5 bases). V lost 6 bases and J lost 8, with 22 bases in between. The germline gives CDR1 DFQATT, CDR2 SNEGSKA (reference sequence). This CDR3 has 14 residues. The CDR3: CSAATMDTIGGYTF. As DNA, the CDR3 is TGCAGTGCCGCCACGATGGACACTATTGGGGGCTACACCTTC.

This clonotype has a handful of counts. The rearrangement joins TRBV15 to TRBJ2-1; TRBD1 aligns across 11 bases. This CDR3 has 16 amino acids. J lost 2 bases, V lost 0 bases, and 0 bases had no gene match. In germline, CDR1 is LNHNV, CDR2 YYDKDF (reference sequence). This CDR3 reads CATSREGQGAYNEQFF. CDR3 DNA sequence: TGTGCCACCAGCAGAGAGGGACAGGGGGCCTACAATGAGCAGTTCTTC.

V is TRBV5-1 and J is TRBJ2-1; D is perhaps TRBD1 or TRBD2 (5 bases each). Trimming pared 0 bases from V and 10 bases from J, leaving 8 bases between. This CDR3 is built from 12 residues. The germline CDR1 and CDR2 sequences are SGHRS and YFSETQ. CDR3 amino acids: CASSLGDQEQFF. The CDR3 DNA sequence: TGCGCCAGCAGCTTGGGGGACCAAGAGCAGTTCTTC.

This clonotype showed up just a few times. The chain employs TRBV5-1 and TRBJ1-1; D gene uncertain. The CDR3 spans 16 residues. The germline gives CDR1 SGHRS, CDR2 YFSETQ. The germline V and J ends were trimmed by 0 bases and 1 base, with 13 bases remaining between them. The CDR3 DNA is TGCGCCAGCAGCTTGGCCAAGGGAGTGCAGAACACTGAAGCTTTCTTT. It is translated as CASSLAKGVQNTEAFF.